This TCR beta chain comes out of a study of cytomegalovirus exposure and HLA in healthy donors. Regarding the study as a whole: The tendency of first-cohort TCR clusters to co-occur in the roughly 130 validation repertoires emerged from a later analysis. The study recorded some 160 TCR beta chains that were cytomegalovirus-associated.

Comments on this clone: What it recognizes is unknown.

Sequenced by immunoSEQ multiplex PCR; TCRdb stores in-frame clones only, minus some. The table lists 90,000 to 100,000 clones, roughly 90% of them singletons, with about 6% in the top ten. The sequenced sample consisted of PBMCs. The sequence was obtained from a man in his late teens or twenties in good health and CMV-seropositive.

The CDR3 DNA reads TGTGCCAGCAGCGAGACAGGGGGCTACACTGAAGCTTTCTTT. Its translation is CASSETGGYTEAFF. This chain links TRBV5-4 with TRBJ1-1, with TRBD1 matching over 10 bases. Trimming removed 4 bases from V and 3 bases from J; junction bases left unmatched: 3. Germline V gene lookup returns CDR1 SGHNT and CDR2 YYREEE (reference sequence). The CDR3 length is 14 residues.